This T cell receptor (beta chain) was obtained from a study of T cell responses to AZD1222 COVID-19 vaccine. Clones were sequenced by immunoSEQ multiplex PCR, and TCRdb holds only the in-frame ones, with some missing. Of around 140,000 clones in the sample, over 85% were seen once. The study's findings and limits: Repertoires were sampled only after the peak T cell response.

As regards this clone: Its antigen remains unknown.

Sequencing used peripheral blood, obtained on day 0 of AZD1222 vaccination. This receptor was identified in an adult in good health.

The CDR3 protein is CASRESHNSPLHF. The CDR3, as DNA: TGTGCCAGCAGGGAATCTCATAATTCACCCCTCCACTTT. This rearrangement joins TRBV6-6 to TRBJ1-6; D uncertain. V lost 6 bases, J lost 5 bases, and 8 bases lay in between. The germline CDR1 and CDR2 sequences are MNHNY and SVGAGI (reference sequence). The CDR3 is made up of 13 amino acids.